The 20 T cell receptor beta chains in this list originate from one sample, sequenced in a study of blood T cell repertoires in COVID-19. TCRdb's table, derived via immunoSEQ multiplex PCR, lists solely in-frame clones and lacks some. The sample lists about 300,000 clones, 88% seen once, with about 8.6% in the top ten. The sequenced material came from peripheral blood. These receptors were obtained from a man between 18 and 29 years old with active or convalescent COVID-19.

The chain couples TRBV29-1 to TRBJ1-1; maybe TRBD1 (6 bases). CDR1 is SQVTM and CDR2 is ANQGSEA in the germline V gene. The CDR3 is 12 amino acids. V was cut by 4 bases and J by 4 bases, with 10 bases left in between. This chain's CDR3 is CSVGGRGTEAFF. The CDR3 DNA reads as TGCAGCGTTGGGGGCAGGGGCACTGAAGCTTTCTTT.

This rearrangement joins TRBV18 to TRBJ1-5; 11 nucleotides align to TRBD1. The CDR3 runs 17 residues. The junction had 7 bases not matched to a gene; V was cut back by 6 bases and J by 0 bases. CDR1 and CDR2 (germline): KGHSH, LQKENI. For the CDR3, the DNA is TGTGCCAGCTCTCAAGGGACAGGGGGGCATAGCAATCAGCCCCAGCATTTT. Translated: CASSQGTGGHSNQPQHF. The variable domain in full, completed from reference TRBV18 and TRBJ1-5, reads NAGVMQNPRHLVRRRGQEARLRCSPMKGHSHVYWYRQLPEEGLKFMVYLQKENIIDESGMPKERFSAEFPKEGPSILRIQQVVRGDSAAYFCASSQGTGGHSNQPQHFGDGTRLSIL.

The V gene is TRBV9, the J gene TRBJ2-5; 8 positions agree with TRBD1. V lost 4 bases and J lost 5; bases outside the gene matches: 13. This CDR3 has 16 residues. Germline lookup yields CDR1 SGDLS and CDR2 YYNGEE. The CDR3 DNA sequence: TGTGCCAGCAGCATACAGACAGGGGATACCGGGGAGACCCAGTACTTC. This encodes CASSIQTGDTGETQYF.

This chain links TRBV5-8 with TRBJ2-7; TRBD1 matches at 7 bases. The CDR3 contains 13 residues. Germline CDR1 SGHTS, CDR2 YDEGEE. V shed 4 bases, J shed 6 bases, and the junction held 7 bases outside the gene matches. This CDR3 is CASSNEPGGEQYF. DNA of the CDR3: TGTGCCAGCAGCAATGAACCAGGGGGCGAGCAGTACTTC.

The gene calls are TRBV11-2 and TRBJ1-1, with 7 bases fitting TRBD1. Germline V gene lookup returns CDR1 SGHAT and CDR2 FQNNGV. Germline trimming cut 4 bases from V and 3 bases from J; bases unmatched to any gene: 5. The CDR3 has 14 residues. The CDR3 region is CASSSQGVYTEAFF. The CDR3 bases are TGTGCCAGCAGCTCCCAGGGGGTTTACACTGAAGCTTTCTTT. Filled out from reference TRBV11-2 and TRBJ1-1, the complete variable domain reads EAGVAQSPRYKIIEKRQSVAFWCNPISGHATLYWYQQILGQGPKLLIQFQNNGVVDDSQLPKDRFSAERLKGVDSTLKIQPAKLEDSAVYLCASSSQGVYTEAFFGQGTRLTVV.

The rearrangement joins TRBV6-5 to TRBJ2-7; 9 nucleotides agree with TRBD1. Germline CDR1 reads MNHEY; CDR2 reads SVGAGI. The length of the CDR3 is 15 residues. Trimming cost V 0 bases and J 4 bases; bases outside gene matches: 4. In DNA form, the CDR3 reads TGTGCCAGCAGTTACTCGGACAGGGGAAGGTACGAGCAGTACTTC. Its protein is CASSYSDRGRYEQYF.

CDR3 nucleotide sequence: TGCAGTGCTAGTACCCTAGCGGGGGGGCCTGATACGCAGTATTTT. Translating it yields CSASTLAGGPDTQYF. The chain has TRBV20-1 and TRBJ2-3; 12 bases are shared with TRBD2. The CDR3 has 15 residues. The ends lost 3 bases at V and 6 bases at J; junction bases unmatched: 7. Germline-derived CDR1 and CDR2 are DFQATT and SNEGSKA (reference sequence).

The chain is built from TRBV4-1 and TRBJ1-2; maybe TRBD1 (6 bases). Trimming removed 0 bases from V and 4 bases from J, with 15 bases in between. CDR1 and CDR2 (germline): MGHRA, YSYEKL. The CDR3 totals 16 residues. In DNA, the CDR3 is TGCGCCAGCAGCCAAGATTTAGGGGACACAGGCTATGGCTACACCTTC. It specifies CASSQDLGDTGYGYTF.

This chain connects TRBV20-1 to TRBJ1-1; tentative D call: TRBD1 (5 bases). The CDR3 has 12 amino acids. The V end lost 3 bases, the J end lost 6 bases, and 11 bases lay between the germline ends. Germline values: CDR1 DFQATT, CDR2 SNEGSKA (reference sequence). This CDR3 is CSASQGGPEAFF. The CDR3, as DNA: TGCAGTGCTAGTCAGGGAGGACCTGAAGCTTTCTTT.

The V gene is TRBV6-6, the J gene TRBJ1-5; D perhaps matches TRBD1 (5 bases). V shed 6 bases and J shed 0 bases, with 12 bases lying between them. Germline-derived CDR1 and CDR2 are MNHNY and SVGAGI (reference sequence). The CDR3 totals 15 residues. For the CDR3, the DNA is TGTGCCAGCAGACGGACATCCGATAGCAATCAGCCCCAGCATTTT. This codes for CASRRTSDSNQPQHF.

V gene TRBV9 combines with J gene TRBJ2-1; 9 positions match TRBD1. Unmatched junction bases numbered 5, after V lost 3 bases and J lost 4 bases. The CDR3 totals 15 residues. The germline V gene encodes CDR1 SGDLS and CDR2 YYNGEE. DNA of the CDR3: TGTGCCAGCAGCGAACCGGGACAGGGATACAATGAGCAGTTCTTC. Its translation: CASSEPGQGYNEQFF.

This clone was observed once. The chain combines TRBV19 with TRBJ2-1, with 8 positions matching TRBD2. The J segment lost 10 bases and the V segment lost 0 bases, leaving 5 bases of the junction unmatched. The germline V gene encodes CDR1 LNHDA and CDR2 SQIVND (reference sequence). The CDR3 is made up of 14 amino acids. The chain's CDR3 is CASSIDFAGGEQFF. The CDR3 nucleotides read TGTGCCAGTAGTATAGATTTTGCGGGGGGCGAGCAGTTCTTC.

The genes are TRBV4-2 and TRBJ2-2; a possible D gene is TRBD1 (6 bases). V lost 5 bases to trimming and J lost 6 bases, with 10 bases between them. This CDR3 region has 13 residues. Germline V lookup: CDR1 LGHNA, CDR2 YNFKEQ. Here the CDR3 DNA reads TGTGCCAGCAGCAACAGGGATCCCGGGGAGCTGTTTTTT. Encoded protein: CASSNRDPGELFF.

V usage is TRBV9 and J usage is TRBJ2-7; possibly TRBD2 for D (6 bases). Germline values: CDR1 SGDLS, CDR2 YYNGEE. The CDR3 is 15 residues long. The V end lost 0 bases, the J end lost 0 bases, and 10 bases lay between the germline ends. This CDR3 reads CASSVGRGYSYEQYF. CDR3 DNA sequence: TGTGCCAGCAGCGTAGGGAGGGGATACTCCTACGAGCAGTACTTC.

The gene calls are TRBV10-1 and TRBJ2-3; D gene unclear. The V gene lost 4 bases and the J gene lost 2 bases, with 7 bases spanning the gap. The CDR3 contains 13 residues. Germline-derived CDR1 and CDR2 are WNHNN and SYGVQD (reference sequence). The DNA of the CDR3 is TGCGCCAGCAGTGTCAGTTCCACAGATACGCAGTATTTT. It specifies CASSVSSTDTQYF.

The gene calls are TRBV6-2 or TRBV6-3 and TRBJ2-3, with 9 bases fitting TRBD1. Losses at the gene ends were 6 bases for V and 2 bases for J; bases not matched to a gene: 6. This CDR3 is built from 15 residues. In germline, CDR1 is MNHEY, CDR2 SVGEGT. The CDR3 spells CASSLRDRATDTQYF. The DNA for the CDR3 is TGTGCCAGCAGCCTCCGGGACAGGGCCACAGATACGCAGTATTTT.

The chain carries TRBV14 and TRBJ2-3; no clear D. The germline CDR1 and CDR2 sequences are SGHDN and FVKESK. The CDR3 consists of 13 residues. Trimming took 0 bases from V and 12 from J, leaving 13 bases between them. CDR3 nucleotides: TGTGCCAGCAGCCAAGATTTGGTCAGTCTCCAGTATTTT. Protein sequence: CASSQDLVSLQYF.

The chain has TRBV5-4 and TRBJ1-2; D is undetermined. This CDR3 is built from 17 residues. Germline loops: CDR1 SGHNT, CDR2 YYREEE (reference sequence). V was trimmed by 4 bases and J by 1 base, leaving 20 bases between them. CDR3 sequence reads: CASSPQTQTTDNYGYTF. CDR3 DNA: TGTGCCAGCAGCCCCCAAACCCAAACTACTGATAACTATGGCTACACCTTC.

The chain carries TRBV5-1 and TRBJ2-2; TRBD2 is a possible D gene (6 bases). Germline V gene sequence: CDR1 SGHRS, CDR2 YFSETQ. The ends were cut back, 7 bases at V and 6 bases at J, with 10 bases in the middle. This CDR3 is 12 amino acids long. As DNA, the CDR3 is TGCGCCAGCTACGGGGGAGCCGGGGAGCTGTTTTTT. It encodes CASYGGAGELFF.

The rearrangement uses TRBV6-4 and TRBJ2-1; TRBD1 aligns across 12 bases. The CDR3 length is 14 residues. V was pared by 10 bases and J by 7 bases, with 8 bases of the junction left unmatched. CDR1 is MRHNA and CDR2 is SNTAGT in the germline V gene. This CDR3 reads CATSEGQGANEQFF. The DNA for the CDR3 is TGTGCCACCTCCGAGGGACAGGGGGCAAATGAGCAGTTCTTC.